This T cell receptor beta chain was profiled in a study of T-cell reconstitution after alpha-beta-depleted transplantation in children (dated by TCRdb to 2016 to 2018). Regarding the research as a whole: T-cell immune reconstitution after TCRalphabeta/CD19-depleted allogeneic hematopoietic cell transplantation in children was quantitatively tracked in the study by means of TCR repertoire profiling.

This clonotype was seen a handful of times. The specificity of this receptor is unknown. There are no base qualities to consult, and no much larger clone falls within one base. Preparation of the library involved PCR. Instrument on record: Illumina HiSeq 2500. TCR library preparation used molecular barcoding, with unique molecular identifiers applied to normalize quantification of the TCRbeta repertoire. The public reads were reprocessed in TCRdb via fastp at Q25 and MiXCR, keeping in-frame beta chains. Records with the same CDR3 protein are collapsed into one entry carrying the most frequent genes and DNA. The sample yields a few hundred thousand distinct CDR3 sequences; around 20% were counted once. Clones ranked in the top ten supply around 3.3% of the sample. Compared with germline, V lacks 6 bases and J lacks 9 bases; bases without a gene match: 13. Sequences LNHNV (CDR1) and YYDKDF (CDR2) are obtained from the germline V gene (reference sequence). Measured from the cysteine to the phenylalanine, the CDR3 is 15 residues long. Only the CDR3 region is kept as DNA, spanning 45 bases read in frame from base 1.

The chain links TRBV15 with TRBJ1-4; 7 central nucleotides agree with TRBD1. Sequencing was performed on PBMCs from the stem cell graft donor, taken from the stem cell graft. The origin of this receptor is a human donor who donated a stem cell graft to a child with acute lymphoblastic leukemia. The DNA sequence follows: TGTGCCACCAGTAAACCGGGACAGTACATGAAAAAACTGTTTTTT. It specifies CATSKPGQYMKKLFF.